The 11 T cell receptor beta chains presented below share a single source sample, sequenced in a study of T cells in Graves' hyperthyroidism and ophthalmopathy. The source material, RNA transcripts, was used to amplify TCR beta CDR3 regions. During a first-round RT-PCR of the TCR CDR3, the HTBI primer set was used. MiXCR, applied by TCRdb to the multiplex PCR reads, yields one record per CDR3 protein. Found here are around 400,000 distinct CDR3 sequences, 15% to 18% of them singletons; the top ten hold 28%. Sequencing was performed on blood. All receptors come from a woman aged 18-35 years with Graves' hyperthyroidism that later progressed to Graves' ophthalmopathy.

This clonotype was picked up many times. The chain employs TRBV20-1 and TRBJ1-5; D not resolved. The CDR3 contains 13 residues. Trimming shortened V by 3 bases and J by 3 bases, and 9 bases separated the two germline ends. The V gene's germline CDR1 is DFQATT and CDR2 SNEGSKA (reference sequence). The CDR3 nucleotides read TGCAGTGCTAGTCGGCCGGACAATCAGCCCCAGCATTTT. Translated: CSASRPDNQPQHF.

This clonotype occurred many times. The chain links TRBV27 to TRBJ2-1; 11 bases align to TRBD2. Germline CDR1 reads MNHEY; CDR2 reads SMNVEV (reference sequence). V lost 3 bases, J lost 9 bases, and 7 bases stayed unmatched. This CDR3 is 15 amino acids long. CDR3 sequence reads: CASSFELAGVGEQFF. The CDR3 region has the DNA TGTGCCAGCAGTTTTGAACTAGCGGGAGTTGGTGAGCAGTTCTTC.

The sample holds many counts of this clonotype. The rearrangement links TRBV28 to TRBJ2-2; 9 bases align to TRBD1. This CDR3 is 16 amino acids long. The junction had 12 bases not matched to a gene; V was cut back by 6 bases and J by 7 bases. CDR1 MDHEN and CDR2 SYDVKM come from the germline V gene. CDR3 DNA sequence: TGTGCCAGCAGGCAAGCCGGGACAGGGCAGAACGGGGAGCTGTTTTTT. It codes for CASRQAGTGQNGELFF.

The sample holds a few counts of this clonotype. The chain carries TRBV27 and TRBJ1-1; D not certain. V lost 2 bases, J lost 6 bases, and 10 bases lay in between. The germline CDR1 and CDR2 sequences are MNHEY and SMNVEV (reference sequence). CDR3 length equals 13 residues. CDR3 nucleotides: TGTGCCAGCAGTTTAGTTCTTTCGTCTGAAGCTTTCTTT. This translates into CASSLVLSSEAFF.

V is TRBV6-2 or TRBV6-3 and J is TRBJ1-6; unclear D gene. V shed 8 bases and J shed 9 bases, with 20 bases lying between them. The V gene's germline CDR1 is MNHEY and CDR2 SVGEGT. This CDR3 has 15 amino acids. CDR3 sequence (DNA): TGTGCCAGCTCCCAATCAAAGGGAGGAAGTTCACCCCTCCACTTT. Its protein is CASSQSKGGSSPLHF.

This clonotype was recorded many times. The chain joins TRBV7-9 to TRBJ2-7; D is perhaps TRBD1 or TRBD2 (6 bases each). With 6 bases removed from V and 6 bases from J, the gap between germline ends came to 18 bases. Germline assignment: CDR1 SEHNR and CDR2 FQNEAQ (reference sequence). The CDR3 is 14 amino acids. The CDR3 DNA sequence: TGTGCCAGCAGTTCTGAGGAGTGGGGGGCCGAGCAGTACTTC. This gives the protein CASSSEEWGAEQYF.

For this clonotype: At one end, the junction sequence differs from germline, possibly due to a read error. The chain links TRBV15 to TRBJ2-3; 7 bases are shared with TRBD1. CDR1 is LNHNV, CDR2 YYDKDF, per germline (reference sequence). The CDR3 is made up of 15 amino acids. The CDR3 sequence is CATSDDRDSTDTRYF. The CDR3 bases are TGTGCCACCAGCGACGACAGGGACAGCACAGATACGCGGTATTTT.

Ten or more counts support this clonotype. This sequence joins TRBV7-2 and TRBJ1-1; perhaps TRBD1 as D (6 bases). CDR3 size: 15 residues. Trimming took 5 bases from V and 2 from J, leaving 15 bases between them. Looked up from germline, CDR1 is SGHTA and CDR2 is FQGNSA. The CDR3 is CASSRDIVANTEAFF. The CDR3 DNA sequence: TGTGCCAGCAGCCGGGACATCGTGGCAAACACTGAAGCTTTCTTT.

This clonotype occurred many times. V gene TRBV20-1 combines with J gene TRBJ2-3, with 8 bases aligning to TRBD2. The germline gives CDR1 DFQATT, CDR2 SNEGSKA (reference sequence). This CDR3 comprises 15 residues. Trimming took 3 bases from V and 6 from J; bases not matched to a gene: 11. The DNA of the CDR3 is TGCAGTGCTAGCCCCCGACCGGGGGGGTTTGATACGCAGTATTTT. This codes for CSASPRPGGFDTQYF.

V usage is TRBV20-1 and J usage is TRBJ2-1; possible D gene TRBD2, 5 bases. Trimming took off 3 bases at V and 9 bases at J, with 15 bases between the two ends. The CDR3 length is 13 residues. Germline V gene lookup returns CDR1 DFQATT and CDR2 SNEGSKA (reference sequence). CDR3 sequence reads: CSASGYLRGEQFF. As DNA, the CDR3 is TGCAGTGCTAGTGGTTATCTCCGGGGTGAGCAGTTCTTC.

This clonotype was picked up many times. The gene calls are TRBV7-2 and TRBJ2-3; TRBD2 might be the D (6 bases). Germline V lookup: CDR1 SGHTA, CDR2 FQGNSA. The CDR3 extends over 15 amino acids. V dropped 3 bases and J dropped 0 bases, with 10 bases sitting between them. CDR3 residues: CASSLAGTSTDTQYF. The CDR3, as DNA: TGTGCCAGCAGCTTGGCGGGGACTAGCACAGATACGCAGTATTTT.